This T cell receptor beta chain was captured in a study of CD8+CD57+ T cells in acquired aplastic anemia. Study summary: DNA recovered from sorted CD4+ and CD8+ cells had a mean of approximately 3 ug.

Selection for sequencing was limited to patients who had shown CD8+CD57+ cell expansion by flow cytometry. The patients, all of them, had severe acquired aplastic anemia. No therapy had been given to the patients at the time of blood sampling. This CDR3 region has 15 residues. Looked up from germline, CDR1 is DFQATT and CDR2 is SNEGSKA (reference sequence). With 2 bases removed from V and 1 base from J, the gap between germline ends came to 14 bases. CDR3 and TCR beta VDJ profiling relied on genomic DNA as the template. Via MiXCR, TCRdb re-called the reads, giving one row per CDR3 protein. This sample has roughly 170,000 distinct CDR3 sequences; 45% to 60% occur once, and the top ten carry approximately 12%.

The source is a human donor with aplastic anemia. The V gene is TRBV20-1, the J gene TRBJ2-5; the D gene could be TRBD1 or TRBD2 (5 bases each). Sequencing input: sorted CD4+, CD8+, or CD8+CD57+ T cells (not recorded which) from PBMCs. CDR3 sequence reads: CSARRRQGFQETQYF. The CDR3 DNA is TGCAGTGCTAGAAGGAGGCAGGGTTTCCAAGAGACCCAGTACTTC.